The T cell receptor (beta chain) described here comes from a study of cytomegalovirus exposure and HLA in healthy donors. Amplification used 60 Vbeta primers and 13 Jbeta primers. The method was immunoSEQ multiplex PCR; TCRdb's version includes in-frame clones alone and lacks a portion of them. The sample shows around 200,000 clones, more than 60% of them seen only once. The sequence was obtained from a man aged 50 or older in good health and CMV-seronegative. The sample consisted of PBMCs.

CDR3 sequence (DNA): TGTGCCAGCTCCCCTAGACAGGGAAGGACCGGGAAGAATGAGCAGTTCTTC. Protein sequence: CASSPRQGRTGKNEQFF. The V call is TRBV18, the J call TRBJ2-1; the match to TRBD1 covers 7 bases. The CDR3 is made up of 17 amino acids. The V and J ends lost 6 bases and 7 bases, in that order; junction bases with no gene match: 18. Germline V gives CDR1 KGHSH, CDR2 LQKENI.